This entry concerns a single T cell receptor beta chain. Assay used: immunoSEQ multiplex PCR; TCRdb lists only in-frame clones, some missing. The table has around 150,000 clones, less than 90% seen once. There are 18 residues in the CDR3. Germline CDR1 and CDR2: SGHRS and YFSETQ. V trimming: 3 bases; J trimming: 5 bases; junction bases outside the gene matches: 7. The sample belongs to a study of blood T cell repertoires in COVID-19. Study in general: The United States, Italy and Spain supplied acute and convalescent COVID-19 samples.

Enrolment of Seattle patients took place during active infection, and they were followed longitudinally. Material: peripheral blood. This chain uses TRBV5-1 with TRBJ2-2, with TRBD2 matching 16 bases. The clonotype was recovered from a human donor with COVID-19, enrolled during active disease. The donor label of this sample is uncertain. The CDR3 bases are TGCGCCAGCAGCTCCGGGACTAGCGGGGGGGCCCGGACCGGGGAGCTGTTTTTT. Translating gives CASSSGTSGGARTGELFF. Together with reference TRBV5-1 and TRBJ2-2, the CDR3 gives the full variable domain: KAGVTQTPRYLIKTRGQQVTLSCSPISGHRSVSWYQQTPGQGLQFLFEYFSETQRNKGNFPGRFSGRQFSNSRSEMNVSTLELGDSALYLCASSSGTSGGARTGELFFGEGSRLTVL.